This T cell receptor beta chain stems from a study of OX40 agonist ivuxolimab in advanced cancers. Germline CDR1 and CDR2: SEHNR and FQNEAQ (reference sequence). The CDR3 has 18 residues. The V and J ends lost 0 bases and 6 bases, in that order; junction bases with no gene match: 11. TCRdb's table, derived via immunoSEQ multiplex PCR, lists solely in-frame clones and lacks some. The profile shows tens of thousands of clones, roughly nine tenths of them singletons. As concerns this clone: As yet, its antigen is unknown.

Regarding the study as a whole: At doses 0.1 to 3.0 mg/kg, CD4+ and CD8+ clones expanded.

The rearrangement joins TRBV7-9 to TRBJ1-4, with 9 bases identical to TRBD1. This clonotype originated in an adult with an advanced solid tumor such as melanoma, head and neck, liver or kidney cancer. The material was CD4+ or CD8+ T cells sorted from blood, obtained in a trial of the OX40 agonist ivuxolimab. The CDR3 nucleotides are TGTGCCAGCAGCTTAGCGGCCTTAGGGACAGGGCGGGATGAAAAACTGTTTTTT. This gives the protein CASSLAALGTGRDEKLFF.